This TCR beta chain was documented in a study of cytomegalovirus exposure and HLA in healthy donors. Study-level results: The dataset shows that most TCR sequences were rare, while some public TCRs occurred in many donors. It was found in a later analysis that first-cohort TCR clusters tended to co-occur in the 120 validation repertoires. Cytomegalovirus association was assigned to some 160 TCR beta chains.

Here immunoSEQ multiplex PCR was the method, and the copy in TCRdb shows in-frame clones only, minus some. The table lists 82,000 or so clones, roughly 94% of them singletons, with 0.55% to 0.75% in the top ten. While the first cohort had 600 to 800 subjects, the donors belonged to the separate validation cohort of over a hundred subjects. For this clone: Its specificity is unknown.

Unmatched junction bases numbered 7, after V lost 5 bases and J lost 5 bases. This CDR3 contains 14 residues. CDR1 and CDR2 from the germline V gene are SEHNR and FQNEAQ (reference sequence). The chain uses TRBV7-9 and TRBJ2-7; TRBD2 aligns across 9 bases. The sequence was obtained from a woman aged 18-29 years in good health and CMV-seronegative. The sequencing input was PBMCs. The CDR3 region has the DNA TGTGCCAGCAGCACCCTCAGCGGGAGGAACGAGCAGTACTTC. Protein sequence: CASSTLSGRNEQYF.